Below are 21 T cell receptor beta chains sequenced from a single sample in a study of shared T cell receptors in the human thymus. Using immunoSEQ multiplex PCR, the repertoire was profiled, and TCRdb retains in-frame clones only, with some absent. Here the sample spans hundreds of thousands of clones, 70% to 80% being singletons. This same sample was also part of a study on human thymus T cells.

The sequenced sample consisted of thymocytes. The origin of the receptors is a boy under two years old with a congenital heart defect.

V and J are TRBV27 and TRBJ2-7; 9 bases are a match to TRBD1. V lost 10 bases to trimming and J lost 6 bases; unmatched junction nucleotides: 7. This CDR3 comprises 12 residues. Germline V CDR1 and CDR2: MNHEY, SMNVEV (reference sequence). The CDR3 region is CATPGQGCEQYF. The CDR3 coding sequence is TGTGCCACCCCGGGACAGGGTTGCGAGCAGTACTTC.

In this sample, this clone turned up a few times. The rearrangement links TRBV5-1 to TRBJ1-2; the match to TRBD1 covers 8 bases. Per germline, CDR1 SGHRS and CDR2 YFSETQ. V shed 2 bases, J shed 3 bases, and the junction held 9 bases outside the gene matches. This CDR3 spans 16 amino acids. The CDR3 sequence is CASSLRQGLKDYGYTF. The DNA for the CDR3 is TGCGCCAGCAGCTTAAGACAGGGGCTAAAGGACTATGGCTACACCTTC.

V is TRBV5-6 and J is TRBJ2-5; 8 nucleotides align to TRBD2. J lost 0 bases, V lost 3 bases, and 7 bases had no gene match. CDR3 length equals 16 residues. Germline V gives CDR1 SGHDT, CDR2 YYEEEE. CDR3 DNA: TGTGCCAGCAGCTCCATGGAGCGGGAGTACCAAGAGACCCAGTACTTC. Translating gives CASSSMEREYQETQYF.

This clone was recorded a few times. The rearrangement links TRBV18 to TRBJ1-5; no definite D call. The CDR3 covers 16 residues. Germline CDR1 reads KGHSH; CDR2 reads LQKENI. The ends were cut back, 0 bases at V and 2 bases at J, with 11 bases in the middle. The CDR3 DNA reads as TGTGCCAGCTCACCACCCATCGGGGATGGCAATCAGCCCCAGCATTTT. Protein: CASSPPIGDGNQPQHF.

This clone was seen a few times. CDR3 DNA: TGTGCCAGCACCTCGAGTGAAAAACTGTTTTTT. Amino acids: CASTSSEKLFF. V is TRBV6-6 and J is TRBJ1-4; D gene uncertain. Germline CDR1 is MNHNY and CDR2 is SVGAGI (reference sequence). The CDR3 extends over 11 amino acids. V shed 7 bases and J shed 7 bases, with 7 bases lying between them.

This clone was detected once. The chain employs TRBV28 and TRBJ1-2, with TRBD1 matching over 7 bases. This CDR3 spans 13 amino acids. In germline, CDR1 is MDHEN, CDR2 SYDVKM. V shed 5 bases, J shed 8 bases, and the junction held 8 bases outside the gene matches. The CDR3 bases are TGTGCCAGCAGTCTAACAACAGGGGTAGGCTACACCTTC. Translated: CASSLTTGVGYTF.

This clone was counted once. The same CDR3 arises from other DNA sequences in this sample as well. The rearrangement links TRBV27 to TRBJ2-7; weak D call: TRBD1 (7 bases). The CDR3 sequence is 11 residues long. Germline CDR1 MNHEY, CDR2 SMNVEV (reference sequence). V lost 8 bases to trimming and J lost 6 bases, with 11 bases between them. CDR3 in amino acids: CASGGTVEQYF. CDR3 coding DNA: TGTGCCAGCGGCGGGACAGTCGAGCAGTACTTC.

CDR3: CASSPNLRPIYEQYF. CDR3 nucleotides: TGTGCCAGCAGCCCTAACCTGAGGCCCATCTACGAGCAGTACTTC. The gene calls are TRBV4-2 and TRBJ2-5, with D unclear. The J call may be in error: the DNA end matches TRBJ2-7 better. This CDR3 has 15 residues. CDR1 LGHNA and CDR2 YNFKEQ come from the germline V gene.

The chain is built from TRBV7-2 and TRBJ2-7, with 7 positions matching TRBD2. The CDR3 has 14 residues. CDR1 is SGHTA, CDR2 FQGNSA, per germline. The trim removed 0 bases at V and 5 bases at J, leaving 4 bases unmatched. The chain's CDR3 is CASSLAGGPHEQYF. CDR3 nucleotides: TGTGCCAGCAGCTTAGCGGGAGGGCCCCACGAGCAGTACTTC.

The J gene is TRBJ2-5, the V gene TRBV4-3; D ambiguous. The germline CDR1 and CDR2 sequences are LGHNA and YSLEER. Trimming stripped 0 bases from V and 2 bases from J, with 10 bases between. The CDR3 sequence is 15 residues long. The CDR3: CASSQDVTVQETQYF. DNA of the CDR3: TGCGCCAGCAGCCAAGACGTAACTGTACAAGAGACCCAGTACTTC.

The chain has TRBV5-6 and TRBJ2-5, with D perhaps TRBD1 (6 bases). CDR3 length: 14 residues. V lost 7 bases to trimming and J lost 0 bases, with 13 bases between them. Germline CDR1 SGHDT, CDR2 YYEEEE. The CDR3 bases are TGTGCCAGCCTCGAAGGGGGAGACCAAGAGACCCAGTACTTC. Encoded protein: CASLEGGDQETQYF.

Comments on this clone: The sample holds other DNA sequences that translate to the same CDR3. The CDR3 sequence is CAWRTGTGGIGPTTGNTIYF. The CDR3 coding sequence is TGTGCCTGGAGGACAGGGACAGGGGGTATCGGGCCTACGACGGGAAACACCATATATTTT. The rearrangement links TRBV30 to TRBJ1-3; TRBD1 agrees at 11 bases. The CDR3 contains 20 residues. Trimming at V came to 3 bases and at J to 4 bases, leaving 20 bases not matched to a gene. The germline gives CDR1 GTSNPN, CDR2 SVGIG (reference sequence).

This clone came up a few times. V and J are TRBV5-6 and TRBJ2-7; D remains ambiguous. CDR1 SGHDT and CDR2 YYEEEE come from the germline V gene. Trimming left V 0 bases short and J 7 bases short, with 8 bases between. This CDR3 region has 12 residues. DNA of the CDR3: TGTGCCAGCAGCTTGGTCCCCGGGGAGCAGTACTTC. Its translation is CASSLVPGEQYF.

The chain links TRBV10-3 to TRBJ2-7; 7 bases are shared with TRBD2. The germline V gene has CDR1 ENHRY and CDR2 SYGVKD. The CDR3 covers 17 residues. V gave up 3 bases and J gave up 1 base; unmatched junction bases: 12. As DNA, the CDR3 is TGTGCCATCAGTGAAGGGTCTAGCGGTCGATCGTCCTACGAGCAGTACTTC. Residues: CAISEGSSGRSSYEQYF.

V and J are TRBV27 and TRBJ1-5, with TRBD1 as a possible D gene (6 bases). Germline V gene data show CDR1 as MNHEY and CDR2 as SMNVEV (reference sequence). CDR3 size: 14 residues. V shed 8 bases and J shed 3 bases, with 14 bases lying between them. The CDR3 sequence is CASSPRDTNQPQHF. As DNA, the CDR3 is TGTGCCAGCTCCCCCCGGGACACCAATCAGCCCCAGCATTTT.

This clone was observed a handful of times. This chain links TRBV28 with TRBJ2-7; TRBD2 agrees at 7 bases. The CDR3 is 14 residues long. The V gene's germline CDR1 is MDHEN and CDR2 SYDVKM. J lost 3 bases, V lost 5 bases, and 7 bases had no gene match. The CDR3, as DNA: TGTGCCAGCAGTCCCCTCGGACTAGTCTACGAGCAGTACTTC. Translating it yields CASSPLGLVYEQYF.

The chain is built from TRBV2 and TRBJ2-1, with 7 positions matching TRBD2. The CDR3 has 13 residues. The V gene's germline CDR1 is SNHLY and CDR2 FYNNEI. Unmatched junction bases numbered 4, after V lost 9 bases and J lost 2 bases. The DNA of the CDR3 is TGTGCCAGTTCCGGGACTACCTACAATGAGCAGTTCTTC. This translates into CASSGTTYNEQFF.

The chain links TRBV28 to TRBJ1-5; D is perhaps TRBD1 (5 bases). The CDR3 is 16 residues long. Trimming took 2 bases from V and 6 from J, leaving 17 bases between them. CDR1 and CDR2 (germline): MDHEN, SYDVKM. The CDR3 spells CASSLRGRGGVQPQHF. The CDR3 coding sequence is TGTGCCAGCAGTTTAAGAGGCCGGGGGGGTGTTCAGCCCCAGCATTTT.

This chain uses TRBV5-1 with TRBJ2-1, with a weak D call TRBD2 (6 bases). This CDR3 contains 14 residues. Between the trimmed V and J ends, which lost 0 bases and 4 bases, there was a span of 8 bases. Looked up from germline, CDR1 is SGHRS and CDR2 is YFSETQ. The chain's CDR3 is CASSLAGAYNEQFF. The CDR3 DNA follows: TGCGCCAGCAGCTTGGCGGGAGCTTACAATGAGCAGTTCTTC.

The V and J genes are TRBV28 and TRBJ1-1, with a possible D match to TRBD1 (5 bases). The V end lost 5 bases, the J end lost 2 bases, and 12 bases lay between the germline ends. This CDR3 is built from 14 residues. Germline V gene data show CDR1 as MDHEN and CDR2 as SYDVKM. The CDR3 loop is CASSPDRQNTEAFF. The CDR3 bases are TGTGCCAGCAGTCCTGACAGACAAAACACTGAAGCTTTCTTT.

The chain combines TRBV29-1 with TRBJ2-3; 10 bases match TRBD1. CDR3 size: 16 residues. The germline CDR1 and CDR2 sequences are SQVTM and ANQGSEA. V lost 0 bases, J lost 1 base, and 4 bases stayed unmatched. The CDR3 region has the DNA TGCAGCGTTGAAGAGGGACAGGGGTTTGGCACAGATACGCAGTATTTT. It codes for CSVEEGQGFGTDTQYF.